This T cell receptor (beta chain) was sequenced in a study of T cell responses to AZD1222 COVID-19 vaccine. Worth noting for this clone: The target antigen is unknown.

Study-level findings and limits: Sampling captured repertoires only after the peak T cell response. Spike-specific TCR breadth and depth were elevated following two AZD1222 doses.

Germline CDR1 and CDR2: SGHRS and YFSETQ. The CDR3 runs to 14 residues. V lost 4 bases and J lost 3; bases outside the gene matches: 4. TCRdb's table, derived via immunoSEQ multiplex PCR, lists solely in-frame clones and lacks some. The sample lists about 92,000 clones; 91% were seen once. The rearrangement links TRBV5-1 to TRBJ2-5, with TRBD1 matching over 9 bases. Source: peripheral blood, taken on day 0 of AZD1222 vaccination. This TCR came from an adult in good health. CDR3 region: CASSPRQGEETQYF. CDR3 sequence (DNA): TGCGCCAGCAGCCCGCGACAGGGGGAAGAGACCCAGTACTTC.